Below, 9 T cell receptor beta chains from the same sample are listed, as sequenced in a study of T cell responses to AZD1222 COVID-19 vaccine. Some clones are missing from TCRdb's copy, which holds only in-frame ones; the method was immunoSEQ multiplex PCR. The sample includes approximately 89,000 clones, approximately 86% of them seen just once. This specimen consisted of peripheral blood, obtained 28 days after the second AZD1222 dose. These receptors were collected from an adult who received the AZD1222 COVID-19 vaccine.

In this sample, this clone turned up once. This chain uses TRBV6-4 with TRBJ2-2, with D hard to call. The CDR3 length is 14 residues. Per germline, CDR1 MRHNA and CDR2 SNTAGT. The V and J ends lost 6 bases and 4 bases respectively, with 12 bases between them. For the CDR3, the DNA is TGTGCCAGCAGAGCACTGACTTCCACCGGGGAGCTGTTTTTT. Translating gives CASRALTSTGELFF.

The chain combines TRBV7-6 with TRBJ2-5, with D tentatively TRBD1 or TRBD2 (6 bases each). This CDR3 is built from 13 residues. The V end was cut by 8 bases, the J end by 2 bases, with 12 bases between. From germline, CDR1 is SGHVS and CDR2 FNYEAQ. DNA of the CDR3: TGTGCCAGCCGACGGGGGCGGCAAGAGACCCAGTACTTC. This codes for CASRRGRQETQYF.

The chain recombines TRBV6-5 with TRBJ2-7; the D gene is possibly TRBD2 (5 bases). Germline CDR1 and CDR2: MNHEY and SVGAGI. The CDR3 sequence is 14 residues long. V lost 8 bases and J lost 1, with 15 bases in between. The chain's CDR3 is CASPADGVSYEQYF. As DNA, the CDR3 is TGTGCCAGCCCAGCGGACGGTGTATCCTACGAGCAGTACTTC.

This chain connects TRBV10-1 to TRBJ1-1, with no clear D. The V end lost 2 bases, the J end lost 4 bases, and 8 bases lay between the germline ends. The CDR3 sequence is 13 residues long. In germline, CDR1 is WNHNN, CDR2 SYGVQD (reference sequence). In nucleotides, the CDR3 is TGCGCCAGCAGTGAGGGTGGGAGCACTGAAGCTTTCTTT. It specifies CASSEGGSTEAFF.

The V call is TRBV27, the J call TRBJ1-4; D is perhaps TRBD1 (6 bases). The ends were cut back, 5 bases at V and 0 bases at J, with 7 bases in the middle. Germline V gene lookup returns CDR1 MNHEY and CDR2 SMNVEV (reference sequence). This CDR3 is built from 14 residues. The DNA for the CDR3 is TGTGCCAGCAGTCAGGGGACAACTAATGAAAAACTGTTTTTT. Encoded protein: CASSQGTTNEKLFF.

The chain uses TRBV6-5 and TRBJ2-1; unclear D gene. This CDR3 contains 11 residues. The germline V and J ends were trimmed by 6 bases and 4 bases, with 4 bases remaining between them. Germline loops: CDR1 MNHEY, CDR2 SVGAGI. CDR3 in amino acids: CASRDYNEQFF. DNA for the CDR3: TGTGCCAGCAGGGATTACAATGAGCAGTTCTTC.

V gene TRBV7-2 combines with J gene TRBJ1-6; weak D call: TRBD1 (5 bases). This CDR3 contains 15 residues. Germline-derived CDR1 and CDR2 are SGHTA and FQGNSA. V dropped 2 bases and J dropped 7 bases, with 12 bases sitting between them. In nucleotides, the CDR3 is TGTGCCAGCAGCTTAAATGGGGGACGAAATTCACCCCTCCACTTT. Translation gives CASSLNGGRNSPLHF. Supplemented by reference TRBV7-2 and TRBJ1-6, the full variable domain reads GAGVSQSPSNKVTEKGKDVELRCDPISGHTALYWYRQSLGQGLEFLIYFQGNSAPDKSGLPSDRFSAERTGGSVSTLTIQRTQQEDSAVYLCASSLNGGRNSPLHFGNGTRLTVT.

The chain couples TRBV5-4 to TRBJ1-3, with TRBD1 as a possible D gene (6 bases). The CDR3 runs 17 residues. Germline assignment: CDR1 SGHNT and CDR2 YYREEE (reference sequence). V lost 4 bases, J lost 4 bases, and 21 bases lay in between. CDR3 in amino acids: CASSGTGTSKKGNTIYF. CDR3 sequence (DNA): TGTGCCAGCAGCGGCACCGGGACAAGTAAAAAAGGAAACACCATATATTTT. The full variable domain, rest sourced from reference TRBV5-4 and TRBJ1-3, is ETGVTQSPTHLIKTRGQQVTLRCSSQSGHNTVSWYQQALGQGPQFIFQYYREEENGRGNFPPRFSGLQFPNYSSELNVNALELDDSALYLCASSGTGTSKKGNTIYFGEGSWLTVV.

The chain recombines TRBV30 with TRBJ2-7; 9 bases match TRBD1. Germline V gene sequence: CDR1 GTSNPN, CDR2 SVGIG (reference sequence). V gave up 5 bases and J gave up 4 bases; unmatched junction bases: 9. The CDR3 extends over 14 amino acids. CDR3 in DNA: TGTGCCTGGTGTTCCGGGACAGGGAGATACGAGCAGTACTTC. Amino acid sequence: CAWCSGTGRYEQYF.